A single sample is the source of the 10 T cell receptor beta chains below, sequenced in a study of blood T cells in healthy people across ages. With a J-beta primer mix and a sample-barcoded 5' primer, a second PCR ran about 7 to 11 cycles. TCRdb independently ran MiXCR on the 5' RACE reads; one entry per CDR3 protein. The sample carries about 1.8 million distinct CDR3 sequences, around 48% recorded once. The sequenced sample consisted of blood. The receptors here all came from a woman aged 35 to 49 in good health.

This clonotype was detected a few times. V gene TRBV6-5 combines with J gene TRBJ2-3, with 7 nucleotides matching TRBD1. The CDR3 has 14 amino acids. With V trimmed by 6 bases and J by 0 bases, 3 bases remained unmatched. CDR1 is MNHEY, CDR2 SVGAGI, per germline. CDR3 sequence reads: CASRLGQSTDTQYF. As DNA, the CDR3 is TGTGCCAGCAGGCTGGGACAGAGCACAGATACGCAGTATTTT.

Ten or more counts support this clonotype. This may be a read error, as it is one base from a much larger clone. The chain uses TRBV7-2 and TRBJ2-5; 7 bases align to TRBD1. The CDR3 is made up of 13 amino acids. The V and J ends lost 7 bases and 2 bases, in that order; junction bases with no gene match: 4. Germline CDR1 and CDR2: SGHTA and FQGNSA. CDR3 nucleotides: TGTGCCAGCAACCGGGACAGACAAGAGACCCAGTACTTC. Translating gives CASNRDRQETQYF.

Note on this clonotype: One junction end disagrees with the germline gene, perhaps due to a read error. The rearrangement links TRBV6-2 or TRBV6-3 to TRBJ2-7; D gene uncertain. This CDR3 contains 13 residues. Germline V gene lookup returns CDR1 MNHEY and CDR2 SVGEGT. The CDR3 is CAGRYQSSYEQYF. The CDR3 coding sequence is TGTGCCGGCAGGTACCAGAGCTCCTACGAGCAGTACTTC.

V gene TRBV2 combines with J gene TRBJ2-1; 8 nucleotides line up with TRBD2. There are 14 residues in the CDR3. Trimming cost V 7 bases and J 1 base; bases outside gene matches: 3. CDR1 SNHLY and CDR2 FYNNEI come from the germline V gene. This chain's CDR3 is CASNKRGSYNEQFF. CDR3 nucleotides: TGTGCCAGCAATAAGCGGGGGTCCTACAATGAGCAGTTCTTC.

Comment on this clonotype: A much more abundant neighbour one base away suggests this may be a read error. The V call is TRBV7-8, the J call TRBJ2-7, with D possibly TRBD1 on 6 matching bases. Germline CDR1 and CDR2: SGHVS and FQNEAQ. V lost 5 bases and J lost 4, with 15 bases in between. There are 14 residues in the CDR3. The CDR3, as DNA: TGTGCCAGCAGCGTACGGCAGGGGATATACGAGCAGTACTTC. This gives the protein CASSVRQGIYEQYF.

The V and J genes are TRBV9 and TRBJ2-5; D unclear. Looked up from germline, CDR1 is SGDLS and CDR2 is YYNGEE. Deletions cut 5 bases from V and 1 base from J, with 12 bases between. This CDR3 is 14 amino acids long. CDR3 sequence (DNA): TGTGCCAGCAGTGCGTCTGGGTCCCAAGAGACCCAGTACTTC. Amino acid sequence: CASSASGSQETQYF.

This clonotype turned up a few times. CDR3 residues: CSADRSGDTQYF. The CDR3 coding sequence is TGCAGTGCTGACAGGAGCGGAGATACGCAGTATTTT. The chain links TRBV20-1 to TRBJ2-3, with a possible D match to TRBD1 (6 bases). The CDR3 runs to 12 residues. Germline-derived CDR1 and CDR2 are DFQATT and SNEGSKA (reference sequence). V shed 5 bases and J shed 5 bases, with 11 bases lying between them.

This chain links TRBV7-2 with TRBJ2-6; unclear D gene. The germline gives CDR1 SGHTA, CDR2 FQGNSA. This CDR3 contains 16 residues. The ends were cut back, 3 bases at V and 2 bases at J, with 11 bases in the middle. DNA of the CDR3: TGTGCCAGCAGCTTGGCAGCTGGAGCTGGGGCCAACGTCCTGACTTTC. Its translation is CASSLAAGAGANVLTF.

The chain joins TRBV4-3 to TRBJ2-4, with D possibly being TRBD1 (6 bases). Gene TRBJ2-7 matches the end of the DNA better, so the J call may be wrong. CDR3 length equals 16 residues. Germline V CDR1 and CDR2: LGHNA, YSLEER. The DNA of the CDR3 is TGCGCCAGCAGCCAAGAAGTGACGGCAGGGGCCTACGAGCAGTACTTC. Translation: CASSQEVTAGAYEQYF.

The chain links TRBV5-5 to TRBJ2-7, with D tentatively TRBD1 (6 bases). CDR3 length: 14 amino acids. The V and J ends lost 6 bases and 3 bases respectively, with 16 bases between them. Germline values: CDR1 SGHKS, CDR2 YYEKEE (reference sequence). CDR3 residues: CASNRQARHYEQYF. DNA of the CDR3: TGTGCCAGCAACCGACAGGCCCGTCACTACGAGCAGTACTTC.